The source of this TCR beta chain is a study of blood T cell repertoires in COVID-19. The method was immunoSEQ multiplex PCR; TCRdb's version includes in-frame clones alone and lacks a portion of them. In the table there are around 310,000 clones, 90% of which are singletons. The germline V gene encodes CDR1 MDHEN and CDR2 SYDVKM. The CDR3 has 15 residues. V gave up 5 bases and J gave up 4 bases, with 15 bases separating them. The sequencing sample was made of peripheral blood. V gene TRBV28 combines with J gene TRBJ1-5, with D unclear. This TCR derives from a woman aged 40-49 years with COVID-19, enrolled during active disease. The CDR3 nucleotides are TGTGCCAGCAGTCCCGAGGGTAGGGCGAATCAGCCCCAGCATTTT. Its protein product is CASSPEGRANQPQHF.